This is a list of T cell receptor beta chains from one sample in a study of beta chain features in type 1 diabetes. Using immunoSEQ multiplex PCR, the repertoire was profiled, and TCRdb retains in-frame clones only, with some absent. The sample has around 330,000 clones, approximately 11% seen once; the top ten hold just over 0.015%. The specimen was naive CD4+ T cells from blood. The receptors originated from a young woman in good health. CDR3s include the opening cysteine and the closing phenylalanine or tryptophan. The D gene is left open where the match is weak. The size entry is marked missing in some rows and otherwise reads once, few, many or a size class.

clone_size j_call v_call d_call cdr3_nt cdr3_aa
. TRBJ1-1 TRBV27 . TGTGCCAGCAGTCTTACGAGGGACACTGAAGCTTTCTTT CASSLTRDTEAFF
few TRBJ2-6 TRBV18 . TGTGCCAGCTCACCGCAGGGTGGGGCCAACGTCCTGACTTTC CASSPQGGANVLTF
few TRBJ2-7 TRBV11-1 TRBD1 TGTGCCAGCAGCTTAAGGTACAGGGGCTACGAGCAGTACTTC CASSLRYRGYEQYF
few TRBJ1-2 TRBV5-6 . TGTGCCAGCAGCTTGGCGGGGTTAAACTATGGCTACACCTTC CASSLAGLNYGYTF
. TRBJ2-2 TRBV4-2 . TGTGCCAGCAGCTCCGGACTAACGAACACCGGGGAGCTGTTTTTT CASSSGLTNTGELFF
. TRBJ2-1 TRBV4-2 TRBD2 TGTGCCAGCAGCCAAGCGGGACTAGCGGGAGCAGATGAGCAGTTCTTC CASSQAGLAGADEQFF
few TRBJ1-1 TRBV7-9 TRBD1 TGTGCCAGCAGCTTACAGGGGGCTGGGGATGAAGCTTTCTTT CASSLQGAGDEAFF
few TRBJ2-1 TRBV9 TRBD2 TGTGCCAGCCGCCCGGGACTAGCGGACTACAATGAGCAGTTCTTC CASRPGLADYNEQFF
. TRBJ1-1 TRBV9 . TGTGCCAGCAGCGTAGCGTGGCAGAACACTGAAGCTTTCTTT CASSVAWQNTEAFF
few TRBJ2-3 TRBV9 . TGTGCCAGCAGCGGTATCAGCGGGCTAGGCACAGATACGCAGTATTTT CASSGISGLGTDTQYF
few TRBJ2-5 TRBV30 TRBD2 TGTGCCTGGAGTTCCGGGACTAGCTGGGAGACCCAGTACTTC CAWSSGTSWETQYF
. TRBJ2-7 TRBV10-3 . TGTGCCATCAGTGAGTGGGACACCGAGCAGTACTTC CAISEWDTEQYF
few TRBJ2-7 TRBV7-9 TRBD2 TGTGCCAGCAGCCGGTGGACTAGCGGGAGCTCCTACGAGCAGTACTTC CASSRWTSGSSYEQYF
few TRBJ2-7 TRBV7-2 . TGTGCCAGCAGCGTCGGAGGCGAGCAGTACTTC CASSVGGEQYF
few TRBJ1-2 TRBV4-2 . TGTGCCAGCAGCCAACCTACAGGGTCGCGGGGCTACACCTTC CASSQPTGSRGYTF
. TRBJ2-1 TRBV9 TRBD2 TGTGCCAGCAGCGTAGCCAGCGGGAGTGGGAATGAGCAGTTCTTC CASSVASGSGNEQFF
. TRBJ2-5 TRBV27 TRBD2 TGTGCCAGCAATGAGACTAGCGGGAGAGGAGAGACCCAGTACTTC CASNETSGRGETQYF
few TRBJ2-7 TRBV4-3 TRBD2 TGCGCCAGCAGCCGAGCGGGAGCCTCCTACGAGCAGTACTTC CASSRAGASYEQYF
. TRBJ1-2 TRBV7-9 TRBD1 TGTGCCAGCACTGTCGCCGGGACAGGGGTTATTGGCTACACCTTC CASTVAGTGVIGYTF
few TRBJ2-6 TRBV5-1 TRBD2 TGCGCCAGCAGCTTGTCGTTAGCGGGAGTTGGGGCCAACGTCCTGACTTTC CASSLSLAGVGANVLTF
. TRBJ1-1 TRBV7-3 TRBD1 TGTGCCAGCAGCTTAAGTGGACAGGGGACCACTGAAGCTTTCTTT CASSLSGQGTTEAFF
. TRBJ2-3 TRBV7-2 TRBD2 TGTGCCAGCAGCTTTACTAGCGCTAACACAGATACGCAGTATTTT CASSFTSANTDTQYF
few TRBJ2-1 TRBV7-6 TRBD2 TGTGCCAGCAGGCAGAGCGGGAGGAGGCTATACAATGAGCAGTTCTTC CASRQSGRRLYNEQFF
. TRBJ2-5 TRBV9 . TGTGCCAGCAGCGTAGCTCAGGAGGTGAGGGAGACCCAGTACTTC CASSVAQEVRETQYF
few TRBJ2-5 TRBV28 TRBD1 TGTGCCAGCAGCGAAGGACAGGGCCGGGAGACCCAGTACTTC CASSEGQGRETQYF
. TRBJ2-7 TRBV4-1 . TGCGCCAGCAGCCAAGGTGGAGGGGGCCACGAGCAGTACTTC CASSQGGGGHEQYF
few TRBJ1-3 TRBV14 TRBD1 TGTGCCAGCAGCCCATTCCTGGACAGGGGAGGAAACACCATATATTTT CASSPFLDRGGNTIYF
few TRBJ1-1 TRBV18 . TGTGCCAGCTCACCTCAGGGAAACACTGAAGCTTTCTTT CASSPQGNTEAFF
few TRBJ2-7 TRBV5-4 TRBD1 TGTGCCAGCAGCTTGGCTGGAACCGGGACAGGGCTAGAGCAGTACTTC CASSLAGTGTGLEQYF
. TRBJ2-7 TRBV18 TRBD1 TGTGCCAGCTCACCGTCGGGACAGGGCACATACGAGCAGTACTTC CASSPSGQGTYEQYF
. TRBJ2-5 TRBV7-9 TRBD1 TGTGCCAGCAGCTCCTATGGGACAGGGATCAGGGAAGAGACCCAGTACTTC CASSSYGTGIREETQYF
. TRBJ2-1 TRBV5-1 . TGCGCCAGCAGCTTGGAACAGGCATACAATGAGCAGTTCTTC CASSLEQAYNEQFF
few TRBJ2-1 TRBV19 TRBD2 TGTGCCAGTAGTACAAGACTAGCGGGCAACAATGAGCAGTTCTTC CASSTRLAGNNEQFF
. TRBJ2-2 TRBV2 TRBD1 TGTGCCAGCAGCCCCGGGACAGGGAACACCGGGGAGCTGTTTTTT CASSPGTGNTGELFF
few TRBJ2-4 TRBV6-1 . TGTGCCAGCAGTGACCTCATATCAGGGCTACCCAAAAACATTCAGTACTTC CASSDLISGLPKNIQYF
. TRBJ2-7 TRBV2 . TGTGCCAGCACAGCGGACAGAAACTACGAGCAGTACTTC CASTADRNYEQYF
. TRBJ2-2 TRBV4-2 TRBD2 TGTGCCAGCAGCCAAGAGAATGGCGGGAGGGCCGTTACCGGGGAGCTGTTTTTT CASSQENGGRAVTGELFF
. TRBJ2-7 TRBV15 TRBD2 TGTGCCACCAGATCCAGCGGGAGGACCCACGAGCAGTACTTC CATRSSGRTHEQYF
. TRBJ2-1 TRBV27 TRBD2 TGTGCCAGCAGTTTCGTAGCGGGATGGCCTACAAAGGAGCAGTTCTTC CASSFVAGWPTKEQFF
few TRBJ2-1 TRBV11-2 TRBD1 TGTGCCAGCAGCTTGGGACAGGACAATGAGCAGTTCTTC CASSLGQDNEQFF
. TRBJ2-1 TRBV27 . TGTGCCAGCAGTCCCGCGGCGAGCATCAATGAGCAGTTCTTC CASSPAASINEQFF
few TRBJ2-2 TRBV13 . TGTGCCAGCAGCTTAAGTACAGGGAAGGTGAACACCGGGGAGCTGTTTTTT CASSLSTGKVNTGELFF
few TRBJ2-2 TRBV11-3 . TGTGCCAGCAGCCCTGGGAGGTCTAGAACCACCGGGGAGCTGTTTTTT CASSPGRSRTTGELFF
few TRBJ2-7 TRBV7-2 . TGTGCCAGCAGCCCCCCAGGGGTAGACGAGCAGTACTTC CASSPPGVDEQYF
. TRBJ2-5 TRBV4-3 TRBD2 TGCGCCAGCAGTCCTGGACTAGCGGGAGGGCAAGAGACCCAGTACTTC CASSPGLAGGQETQYF
. TRBJ2-7 TRBV5-1 TRBD1 TGCGCCAGCAGCCAAGGACAGGGCTTTGGGGAGCAGTACTTC CASSQGQGFGEQYF
. TRBJ2-3 TRBV18 . TGTGCCAGCTCACCATTTAGCTCTCCAGATACGCAGTATTTT CASSPFSSPDTQYF
. TRBJ2-7 TRBV4-2 . TGTGCCAGCAGCCAGGGTGTTTTACGGGACGAGCAGTACTTC CASSQGVLRDEQYF
. TRBJ2-1 TRBV6-5 TRBD2 TGTGCCAGCAGAAGACTAGCGGAGCAGTTCTTC CASRRLAEQFF
few TRBJ2-2 TRBV25-1 . TGTGCCAGCAGTGAATACAGGGTCCCCGGGGAGCTGTTTTTT CASSEYRVPGELFF
. TRBJ1-1 TRBV28 TRBD1 TGTGCCAGCAGCCTGGGACAGGGGGATCACACTGAAGCTTTCTTT CASSLGQGDHTEAFF
. TRBJ2-2 TRBV4-3 . TGCGCCAGCAGCCAAGTCACTAGGACCGGGGAGCTGTTTTTT CASSQVTRTGELFF
. TRBJ2-1 TRBV27 . TGTGCCAGCAGTCCCTATTCGGGAGCCGGTAATGAGCAGTTCTTC CASSPYSGAGNEQFF
few TRBJ2-2 TRBV9 TRBD1 TGTGCCAGCAGCCTTGGACAGGGCCGGGACACCGGGGAGCTGTTTTTT CASSLGQGRDTGELFF
few TRBJ2-1 TRBV28 TRBD2 TGTGCCAGCAGTTTAGACGGGAGGGCCGCTGAGCAGTTCTTC CASSLDGRAAEQFF
. TRBJ2-7 TRBV28 . TGTGCCAGCAGTTCCTACGCCTACGAGCAGTACTTC CASSSYAYEQYF
. TRBJ2-2 TRBV7-3 . TGTGCCAGCAGCCGCAGGGGGGCAAATTCGGGCACCGGGGAGCTGTTTTTT CASSRRGANSGTGELFF
. TRBJ1-2 TRBV19 TRBD1 TGTGCCAGTAGTATCACCGGGACAGGGGGTACCTATGGCTACACCTTC CASSITGTGGTYGYTF
few TRBJ2-1 TRBV10-3 TRBD2 TGTGCCATCAGTGAGTCGACTCGAGCGGGGGACGAGCAGTTCTTC CAISESTRAGDEQFF
. TRBJ2-1 TRBV11-1 TRBD2 TGTGCCAGCATTCCTAGCGGGAGGGCCCCCAATGAGCAGTTCTTC CASIPSGRAPNEQFF